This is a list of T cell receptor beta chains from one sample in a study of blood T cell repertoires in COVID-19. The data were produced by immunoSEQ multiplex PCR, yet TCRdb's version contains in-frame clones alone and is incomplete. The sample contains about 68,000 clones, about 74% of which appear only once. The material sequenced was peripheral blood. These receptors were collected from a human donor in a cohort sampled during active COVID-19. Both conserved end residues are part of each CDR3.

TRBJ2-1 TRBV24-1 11 CASGSYNEQFF
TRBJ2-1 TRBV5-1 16 CASSLGLAGGNNEQFF
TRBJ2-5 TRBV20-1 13 CSASRTAQETQYF
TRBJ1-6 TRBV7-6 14 CASSFGTDNSPLHF
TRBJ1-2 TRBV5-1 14 CASSPTSWDRGYTF
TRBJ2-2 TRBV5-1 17 CASSVGLAGVRTGELFF
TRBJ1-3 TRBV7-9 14 CASSPQGSGNTIYF
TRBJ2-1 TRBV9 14 CASSVDGRENEQFF
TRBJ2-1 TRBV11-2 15 CASSSRQATYNEQFF
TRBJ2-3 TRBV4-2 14 CASSDGLPLGTQYF
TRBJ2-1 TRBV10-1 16 CASSATGQGVRNEQFF
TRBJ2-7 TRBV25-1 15 CASRRQGRFNYEQYF
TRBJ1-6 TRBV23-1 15 CASTGQAQYNSPLHF
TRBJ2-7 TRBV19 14 CASSSQGDSYEQYF
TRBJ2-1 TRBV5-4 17 CASSLGLAITSYNEQFF
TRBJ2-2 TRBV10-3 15 CAIYRDRGTTGELFF
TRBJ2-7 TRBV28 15 CASSSGGQGTYEQYF
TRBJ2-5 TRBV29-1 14 CSGRDTGNWETQYF
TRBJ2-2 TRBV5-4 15 CASSRTSGSPGELFF
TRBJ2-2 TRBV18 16 CASSPRPDSNTGELFF
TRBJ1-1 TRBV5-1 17 CASSLVVWGEGNTEAFF
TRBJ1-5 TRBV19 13 CASSTGGSQPQHF
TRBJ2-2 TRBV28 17 CASSSSYFRGQDGELFF
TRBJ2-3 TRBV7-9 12 CASSSVTDTQYF
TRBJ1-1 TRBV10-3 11 CAISEQGVAFF
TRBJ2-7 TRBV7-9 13 CASSLDTSYEQYF
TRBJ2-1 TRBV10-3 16 CAISETTSGGLNEQFF
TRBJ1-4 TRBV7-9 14 CASSLGGLGEKLFF
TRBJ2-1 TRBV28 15 CASSFRRGGKDEQFF
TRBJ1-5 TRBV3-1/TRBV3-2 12 CASSLRDQPQHF
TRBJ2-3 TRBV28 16 CASSFFGEVVADTQYF
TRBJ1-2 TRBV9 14 CASSVAGVDYGYTF
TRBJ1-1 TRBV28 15 CASSPWTGSDTEAFF
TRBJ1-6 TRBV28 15 CASSFGSGGDSPLHF
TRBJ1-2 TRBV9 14 CASSVGLVSSIYTF
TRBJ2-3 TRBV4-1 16 CASSSYSGGSTDTQYF
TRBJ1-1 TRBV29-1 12 CSVVVQFTEAFF
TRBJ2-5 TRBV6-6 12 CASTDREETQYF
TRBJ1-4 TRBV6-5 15 CASSSRLGVGEKLFF
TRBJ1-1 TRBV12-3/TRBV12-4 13 CASSFGGNTEAFF
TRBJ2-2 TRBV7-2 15 CASSKGLAVTGELFF
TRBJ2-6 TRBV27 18 CARTREGQPDSGANVLTF
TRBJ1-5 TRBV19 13 CASKDRPGQPQHF
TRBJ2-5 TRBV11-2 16 CASRLTSGSLSETQYF
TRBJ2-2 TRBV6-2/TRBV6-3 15 CASSYSGGRTGELFF
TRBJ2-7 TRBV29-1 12 CSAPREGGEQYF
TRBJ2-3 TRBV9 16 CASSPGLVAGTDTQYF
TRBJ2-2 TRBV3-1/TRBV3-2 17 CASSQESQGWNTGELFF
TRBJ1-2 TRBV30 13 CAWKGTATGGYTF
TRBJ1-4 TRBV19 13 CATAGRLNEKLFF
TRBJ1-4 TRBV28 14 CASSLSGANEKLFF